A selection of T cell receptor beta chains follows, all from one sample in a study of T cell clones after liver transplantation. The table came from immunoSEQ multiplex PCR; TCRdb's copy has only in-frame clones and leaves some out. The top ten clones hold 0.45% to 0.55% of a sample with about 80,000 clones, around four fifths of them seen once. The sample in question was CD4+ T cells from blood, obtained approximately 45 months after liver transplant. These receptors were collected from a human patient who received a liver transplant. The graft donor may be the source of some T cells. CDR3s include the opening cysteine and the closing phenylalanine or tryptophan. D genes are given only for firm matches. Clone size, where shown, is once, few, many, or a class for clones that have expanded.

j_call	v_call	clone_size	d_call	cdr3_nt	cdr3_aa
TRBJ1-1	TRBV30	once	.	TGTGCCTGGAGTGTACGAACCGGCTTGAACACTGAAGCTTTCTTT	CAWSVRTGLNTEAFF
TRBJ2-5	TRBV2	.	.	TGTGCCAGCATTGGACGGGATGGAGAGACCCAGTACTTC	CASIGRDGETQYF
TRBJ2-3	TRBV5-8	.	TRBD2	TGTGCCAGCAGCCTCGGGACTAGCGGGACGGGTGATACGCAGTATTTT	CASSLGTSGTGDTQYF
TRBJ2-2	TRBV19	medium-sized	.	TGTGCCAGTAGTATAGGTTCAGGTTACACCGGGGAGCTGTTTTTT	CASSIGSGYTGELFF
TRBJ1-1	TRBV11-2	once	TRBD1	TGTGCCAGCAGCATCTTACAGGGGACTCTGACTGAAGCTTTCTTT	CASSILQGTLTEAFF
TRBJ2-6	TRBV6-4	once	.	TGTGCCAGCAGCGACATTTATACGGGGGCTGGGGCCAACGTCCTGACTTTC	CASSDIYTGAGANVLTF
TRBJ1-3	TRBV4-2	.	.	TGTGCCAGCAGCCAGGAAGACAGGGGAAACACCATATATTTT	CASSQEDRGNTIYF
TRBJ1-3	TRBV18	.	.	TGTGCCAGCTCACAAAGACCCGGGGCCTCTGGAAACACCATATATTTT	CASSQRPGASGNTIYF
TRBJ2-7	TRBV28	.	.	TGTGCCAGCAGTTTCCGGACTCCCTACGAGCAGTACTTC	CASSFRTPYEQYF
TRBJ1-5	TRBV6-5	once	.	TGTGCCAGCAGTTACAGCTTCGGCAATCAGCCCCAGCATTTT	CASSYSFGNQPQHF
TRBJ2-3	TRBV27	.	.	TGTGCCAGCAGTTTATCGGCCAGCACAGATACGCAGTATTTT	CASSLSASTDTQYF
TRBJ2-7	TRBV7-2	few	TRBD2	TGTGCCAGCGGACAGACTAGCGGTACGTGGCAGTACTTC	CASGQTSGTWQYF
TRBJ1-5	TRBV18	few	TRBD1	TGTGCCAGCTCACCACCCGAGACAGGGGGCCAGCCCCAGCATTTT	CASSPPETGGQPQHF
TRBJ2-7	TRBV29-1	few	TRBD2	TGCAGCGTTGAAGACGCTAGCGGGGATCCCTACGAGCAGTACTTC	CSVEDASGDPYEQYF
TRBJ1-5	TRBV7-8	.	TRBD1	TGTGCCAGCAGCCAGTCAGGGGGGGTAGTTCAGCCCCAGCATTTT	CASSQSGGVVQPQHF
TRBJ2-1	TRBV28	.	.	TGTGCCAGCAGTTTATCCCGGCAGGGAGGCCCTTTCTTC	CASSLSRQGGPFF
TRBJ1-2	TRBV28	.	.	TGTGCCAGCAGTTTGGTCCCCTATGGCTACACCTTC	CASSLVPYGYTF
TRBJ1-2	TRBV27	.	TRBD1	TGTGCCAGCAGAAAGGACAGGAGCACTAACTATGGCTACACCTTC	CASRKDRSTNYGYTF
TRBJ2-7	TRBV7-9	few	TRBD2	TGTGCCAGCAGCCAGGCACTAGCGGACGAGCAGTACTTC	CASSQALADEQYF
TRBJ1-1	TRBV28	.	.	TGTGCCAGCAGTTTATTTGCGGGGCGGAACACTGAAGCTTTCTTT	CASSLFAGRNTEAFF